The 32 T cell receptor beta chains below all came from one sample that was sequenced in a study of shared clonotypes between healthy human individuals. Using immunoSEQ multiplex PCR, the repertoire was profiled, and TCRdb retains in-frame clones only, with some absent. The sample yields a few million clones, over 90% seen once. The sequenced sample was naive CD4+ T cells from PBMCs. The subset: CD45RA+ positively selected. Receptors originate from a man between 18 and 29 years old in good health. Some clones in this sample may be carry-over from other donors' samples.

For this clone: The same CDR3 is also encoded by other DNA sequences in this sample. The J gene is TRBJ2-5, the V gene TRBV7-9, with a weak D call TRBD1 (6 bases). The length of the CDR3 is 14 residues. Germline CDR1 and CDR2: SEHNR and FQNEAQ (reference sequence). Trimming took 2 bases from V and 5 from J, leaving 12 bases between them. The DNA for the CDR3 is TGTGCCAGCAGCTTAAGGCAGGGGAGCGAGACCCAGTACTTC. This encodes CASSLRQGSETQYF.

The chain uses TRBV7-2 and TRBJ2-2; 8 positions match TRBD1. The germline CDR1 and CDR2 sequences are SGHTA and FQGNSA. V lost 5 bases to trimming and J lost 1 base; unmatched junction nucleotides: 9. CDR3 length equals 17 residues. CDR3 sequence reads: CASSPIPGQENTGELFF. Written as DNA, the CDR3 is TGTGCCAGCAGCCCCATCCCGGGACAGGAGAACACCGGGGAGCTGTTTTTT.

The CDR3 bases are TGTGCCTCAGAACCCGGGACAGCCTACAATGAGCAGTTCTTC. It specifies CASEPGTAYNEQFF. The V and J genes are TRBV30 and TRBJ2-1; TRBD1 aligns across 7 bases. This CDR3 has 14 residues. The ends lost 7 bases at V and 2 bases at J; junction bases unmatched: 8. Germline CDR1 is GTSNPN and CDR2 is SVGIG (reference sequence).

The gene calls are TRBV19 and TRBJ1-2; weak D call: TRBD1 (5 bases). The V and J ends lost 9 bases and 3 bases respectively, with 14 bases between them. The germline V gene encodes CDR1 LNHDA and CDR2 SQIVND (reference sequence). CDR3 length: 13 amino acids. DNA for the CDR3: TGTGCCAGCCGTACACTACAGGACTATGGCTACACCTTC. The encoded protein is CASRTLQDYGYTF.

V and J are TRBV6-6 and TRBJ1-2; the D is unclear. The germline CDR1 and CDR2 sequences are MNHNY and SVGAGI (reference sequence). Trimming cost V 2 bases and J 9 bases, with 10 bases left between them. The CDR3 length is 12 residues. CDR3: CASSYASSRYTF. The CDR3 DNA is TGTGCCAGCAGTTACGCAAGCTCCCGCTACACCTTC.

The CDR3 DNA sequence: TGTGCCACGAGGTTGGGTAGGAGCAATCAGCCCCAGCATTTT. This codes for CATRLGRSNQPQHF. The rearrangement joins TRBV6-6 to TRBJ1-5; D is unresolved. Germline CDR1 MNHNY, CDR2 SVGAGI (reference sequence). CDR3 length equals 14 residues. The ends were cut back, 10 bases at V and 1 base at J, with 14 bases in the middle.

The V call is TRBV2, the J call TRBJ2-2, with 11 bases lining up with TRBD1. The CDR3 has 15 residues. J gave up 5 bases and V 6 bases, and 5 bases lay outside the gene matches. Germline V CDR1 and CDR2: SNHLY, FYNNEI. The CDR3 bases are TGTGCCAGCAGGGGGGACAGGGGGTTTACCGGGGAGCTGTTTTTT. It is translated as CASRGDRGFTGELFF.

V and J are TRBV5-1 and TRBJ1-1; 8 bases align to TRBD1. The length of the CDR3 is 17 residues. V was clipped by 4 bases and J by 0 bases; unmatched bases: 11. Germline V gene sequence: CDR1 SGHRS, CDR2 YFSETQ. The CDR3 here is CASSATGTGGMNTEAFF. CDR3 sequence (DNA): TGCGCCAGCAGCGCCACCGGGACAGGAGGGATGAACACTGAAGCTTTCTTT.

This chain links TRBV27 with TRBJ2-1; 8 nucleotides agree with TRBD2. This CDR3 spans 14 amino acids. Germline V gives CDR1 MNHEY, CDR2 SMNVEV (reference sequence). V lost 8 bases and J lost 4; bases outside the gene matches: 7. CDR3 protein: CASRLAGLYNEQFF. Here the CDR3 DNA reads TGTGCCAGCCGATTAGCGGGACTTTACAATGAGCAGTTCTTC.

The gene calls are TRBV28 and TRBJ2-5, with TRBD2 matching 11 bases. The CDR3 runs 15 residues. Trimming took 2 bases from V and 4 from J; bases not matched to a gene: 3. Germline lookup yields CDR1 MDHEN and CDR2 SYDVKM. The DNA of the CDR3 is TGTGCCAGCAGTTTAATAGCGGGAGGGGGAGAGACCCAGTACTTC. Translating gives CASSLIAGGGETQYF.

This clone was observed once. The chain links TRBV18 to TRBJ2-7; 10 positions agree with TRBD2. CDR3 length equals 16 residues. V shed 3 bases and J 0 bases; nucleotides not matched to a gene: 5. The germline V gene encodes CDR1 KGHSH and CDR2 LQKENI. This CDR3 reads CASSPNLAGGSYEQYF. The CDR3, as DNA: TGTGCCAGCTCACCCAATTTAGCGGGAGGCTCCTACGAGCAGTACTTC.

The chain links TRBV10-3 to TRBJ2-6; 12 bases are a match to TRBD2. This CDR3 has 17 residues. Losses at the gene ends were 7 bases for V and 0 bases for J; bases not matched to a gene: 4. The germline V gene has CDR1 ENHRY and CDR2 SYGVKD. The CDR3 DNA reads TGTGCCATCATGGGACTAGCGGGCGTCTCTGGGGCCAACGTCCTGACTTTC. Residues: CAIMGLAGVSGANVLTF.

The V gene is TRBV5-4, the J gene TRBJ2-7, with TRBD2 identical over 8 bases. Germline values: CDR1 SGHNT, CDR2 YYREEE (reference sequence). The CDR3 is 16 amino acids. The trim removed 5 bases at V and 5 bases at J, leaving 15 bases unmatched. The CDR3 DNA is TGTGCCAGCAGTAGGGGAGCGGGAGTATGGAGCGACGAGCAGTACTTC. This encodes CASSRGAGVWSDEQYF.

The V gene is TRBV7-3, the J gene TRBJ2-1; 9 nucleotides align to TRBD2. Trimming cost V 3 bases and J 2 bases; bases outside gene matches: 5. This CDR3 comprises 16 residues. Germline V lookup: CDR1 SGHTA, CDR2 FQGTGA. The CDR3 here is CASSLAGGNTYNEQFF. The DNA for the CDR3 is TGTGCCAGCAGCTTGGCGGGAGGGAACACCTACAATGAGCAGTTCTTC. Combining the CDR3 with reference TRBV7-3 and TRBJ2-1 gives the whole variable domain GAGVSQTPSNKVTEKGKYVELRCDPISGHTALYWYRQSLGQGPEFLIYFQGTGAADDSGLPNDRFFAVRPEGSVSTLKIQRTERGDSAVYLCASSLAGGNTYNEQFFGPGTRLTVL.

The chain recombines TRBV28 with TRBJ1-5, with 7 bases identical to TRBD1. Per germline, CDR1 MDHEN and CDR2 SYDVKM. The CDR3 is 11 amino acids. The V and J ends lost 7 bases and 11 bases, in that order; junction bases with no gene match: 5. Here the CDR3 reads CASTQQGSQHF. In DNA form, the CDR3 reads TGTGCCAGCACCCAACAGGGGTCCCAGCATTTT.

This rearrangement joins TRBV7-8 to TRBJ1-3; D is unresolved. V gave up 3 bases and J gave up 3 bases, with 21 bases separating them. The CDR3 spans 18 residues. Germline values: CDR1 SGHVS, CDR2 FQNEAQ. The CDR3 spells CASSLPQAESYFGNTIYF. DNA for the CDR3: TGTGCCAGCAGCTTGCCCCAGGCCGAGAGTTACTTTGGAAACACCATATATTTT.

Remarks on this clone: The same CDR3 also results from other DNA sequences found in this sample. The chain employs TRBV4-2 and TRBJ1-5; D gene unclear. CDR3 length: 13 residues. V was trimmed by 0 bases and J by 7 bases, leaving 7 bases between them. Germline CDR1 is LGHNA and CDR2 is YNFKEQ. The CDR3 spells CASSQDRGQPQHF. CDR3 bases: TGTGCCAGCAGCCAAGATCGAGGACAGCCCCAGCATTTT.

This clone was detected only once. The rearrangement uses TRBV28 and TRBJ2-1; D remains unclear. Germline CDR1 reads MDHEN; CDR2 reads SYDVKM. The CDR3 sequence is 14 residues long. V was cut by 4 bases and J by 2 bases, with 9 bases left in between. The CDR3 here is CASSSQRAYNEQFF. CDR3 nucleotides: TGTGCCAGCAGTTCCCAACGGGCCTACAATGAGCAGTTCTTC.

Worth noting for this clone: The identical CDR3 is also encoded by other nucleotide sequences in the sample. This chain joins TRBV18 and TRBJ1-1, with 7 bases that match TRBD1. CDR1 KGHSH and CDR2 LQKENI come from the germline V gene. CDR3 length: 15 residues. J was trimmed by 1 base and V by 6 bases; bases with no gene match: 8. The DNA for the CDR3 is TGTGCCAGCTCCCTAGGGCAGGGGGGGAACACTGAAGCTTTCTTT. Its translation: CASSLGQGGNTEAFF.

This clone was seen only once. This chain uses TRBV5-1 with TRBJ1-4, with TRBD1 as a possible D gene (6 bases). The germline CDR1 and CDR2 sequences are SGHRS and YFSETQ. CDR3 length equals 14 residues. Deletions cut 3 bases from V and 8 bases from J, with 14 bases between. CDR3 DNA sequence: TGCGCCAGCAGCTCCCCGGGGGGCGGGGAAAAACTGTTTTTT. This sequence encodes CASSSPGGGEKLFF.

The V gene is TRBV18, the J gene TRBJ2-1; 8 bases line up with TRBD1. V shed 2 bases and J 3 bases; nucleotides not matched to a gene: 12. CDR1 is KGHSH, CDR2 LQKENI, per germline. There are 18 residues in the CDR3. The CDR3 DNA reads as TGTGCCAGCTCACCATCAACAGGGGGTACCGCCCTCTACAATGAGCAGTTCTTC. Translation: CASSPSTGGTALYNEQFF.

The gene calls are TRBV30 and TRBJ1-2; D may be TRBD1 (5 bases). This CDR3 comprises 16 residues. V was shortened by 0 bases and J by 8 bases, with 22 bases between the two germline ends. Germline lookup yields CDR1 GTSNPN and CDR2 SVGIG (reference sequence). For the CDR3, the DNA is TGTGCCTGGAGTGTAGCTGGTGGATGGGGACCGGGGGGCTACACCTTC. Amino acids: CAWSVAGGWGPGGYTF.

The chain uses TRBV19 and TRBJ1-5; D remains unclear. Deletions cut 6 bases from V and 0 bases from J, with 6 bases between. Germline CDR1 is LNHDA and CDR2 is SQIVND (reference sequence). CDR3 length equals 13 residues. The CDR3 nucleotides read TGTGCCAGTAGGACCTATAGCAATCAGCCCCAGCATTTT. Its protein product is CASRTYSNQPQHF.

The CDR3, as DNA: TGTGCCAGTAGTAGATCCAGGGACGGTAACACCATATATTTT. It translates to CASSRSRDGNTIYF. J is TRBJ1-3 and V is TRBV19; the D gene is possibly TRBD1 (5 bases). Per germline, CDR1 LNHDA and CDR2 SQIVND (reference sequence). This CDR3 region has 14 residues. Trimming left V 4 bases short and J 7 bases short, with 14 bases between.

This chain joins TRBV6-4 and TRBJ1-4, with D possibly matching TRBD1 (6 bases). The CDR3 loop spans 14 amino acids. V shed 7 bases and J shed 5 bases, with 14 bases lying between them. Germline-derived CDR1 and CDR2 are MRHNA and SNTAGT. Here the CDR3 reads CASTSGEVNEKLFF. The CDR3 bases are TGTGCCAGCACATCAGGGGAAGTCAATGAAAAACTGTTTTTT.

The chain uses TRBV19 and TRBJ1-3; TRBD1 matches at 12 bases. Trimming cost V 10 bases and J 7 bases; bases outside gene matches: 11. The CDR3 length is 15 residues. Germline V gives CDR1 LNHDA, CDR2 SQIVND (reference sequence). DNA of the CDR3: TGTGCCATCACCGGGACAGGGGGCAACTGGAACACCATATATTTT. Protein product: CAITGTGGNWNTIYF.

This chain links TRBV7-2 with TRBJ2-3; D gene ambiguous. The CDR3 consists of 18 residues. Trimming pared 2 bases from V and 1 base from J, leaving 19 bases between. Germline V lookup: CDR1 SGHTA, CDR2 FQGNSA. The CDR3: CASSLPRFEATGTDTQYF. The CDR3 DNA follows: TGTGCCAGCAGCTTACCCCGTTTCGAGGCCACTGGCACAGATACGCAGTATTTT.

The chain employs TRBV9 and TRBJ2-1; a weak D match, TRBD1 (5 bases). CDR3 size: 15 residues. V was clipped by 3 bases and J by 1 base, with 11 bases between them. Germline CDR1 reads SGDLS; CDR2 reads YYNGEE. This chain's CDR3 is CASSADRASYNEQFF. CDR3 nucleotide sequence: TGTGCCAGCAGCGCAGACAGAGCTTCCTACAATGAGCAGTTCTTC.

The chain carries TRBV5-1 and TRBJ1-3; D unclear. The CDR3 sequence is 14 residues long. Looked up from germline, CDR1 is SGHRS and CDR2 is YFSETQ. V lost 3 bases, J lost 0 bases, and 7 bases lay in between. CDR3 sequence: CASSSSPSGNTIYF. The CDR3 DNA reads TGCGCCAGCAGCTCGTCGCCCTCTGGAAACACCATATATTTT.

The chain carries TRBV7-9 and TRBJ1-1; D unresolved. CDR1 is SEHNR, CDR2 FQNEAQ, per germline (reference sequence). The CDR3 length is 14 residues. Trimming stripped 5 bases from V and 7 bases from J, with 17 bases between. The CDR3 here is CASSTSPVIGEAFF. The CDR3 DNA sequence: TGTGCCAGCAGCACCTCCCCGGTTATAGGTGAAGCTTTCTTT.

This chain uses TRBV28 with TRBJ2-3; the D is unclear. Trimming pared 0 bases from V and 1 base from J, leaving 2 bases between. The CDR3 runs to 13 residues. The V gene's germline CDR1 is MDHEN and CDR2 SYDVKM. The CDR3 bases are TGTGCCAGCAGTTTATGGCGCACAGATACGCAGTATTTT. This gives the protein CASSLWRTDTQYF.

Written as DNA, the CDR3 is TGTGCCAGCAGCTTGTCAGACAGGGGGCGGTACAATGGCTACACCTTC. Its protein product is CASSLSDRGRYNGYTF. V is TRBV5-6 and J is TRBJ1-2, with 10 bases aligning to TRBD1. Unmatched junction bases numbered 9, after V lost 1 base and J lost 6 bases. This CDR3 comprises 16 residues. Germline CDR1 is SGHDT and CDR2 is YYEEEE.